Listed below are T cell receptor beta chains from one sample, sequenced in a study of graft-versus-host responses after intestinal transplantation. These receptors are not linked to any known antigen. Some clones are missing from TCRdb's copy, which holds only in-frame ones; the method was immunoSEQ multiplex PCR. The sample has 70,000 to 80,000 clones, 90% seen once. The specimen was unstimulated CD8+ T cells sorted from spleen or lymph node cells, collected before intestinal transplant. All receptors come from a human donor who received an intestinal transplant. The CDR3 runs from the conserved cysteine through the conserved F or W. The D gene is left open where the match is weak.

d_gene	len	v_gene	j_gene	CDR3aa	CDR3nt
TRBD2	14	TRBV27	TRBJ2-7	CASSRGLTPYEQYF	TGTGCCAGCAGTCGGGGACTAACTCCCTACGAGCAGTACTTC
TRBD1	14	TRBV29-1	TRBJ1-2	CSVEPPTGESGYTF	TGCAGCGTTGAACCTCCTACAGGGGAGTCCGGCTACACCTTC
-	12	TRBV27	TRBJ2-7	CASSLMGDEQYF	TGTGCCAGCAGTTTAATGGGCGACGAGCAGTACTTC
-	14	TRBV5-6	TRBJ2-7	CASSLGGVDYEQYF	TGTGCCAGCAGCTTGGGCGGGGTAGACTACGAGCAGTACTTC
-	13	TRBV6-5	TRBJ2-5	CASSAGPQETQYF	TGTGCCAGCTCGGCAGGTCCTCAAGAGACCCAGTACTTC
-	15	TRBV4-1	TRBJ1-5	CASSQEFGGTQPQHF	TGCGCCAGCAGCCAAGAGTTCGGGGGGACTCAGCCCCAGCATTTT
-	12	TRBV5-6	TRBJ1-2	CASSSPAGGYTF	TGTGCCAGCAGCTCCCCAGCGGGGGGCTACACCTTC
-	16	TRBV11-3	TRBJ1-1	CASSPGGGAGNTEAFF	TGTGCCAGCAGCCCCGGAGGAGGGGCCGGGAACACTGAAGCTTTCTTT
TRBD1	15	TRBV9	TRBJ1-2	CAPTMIRDRGSGYTF	TGTGCCCCTACTATGATCCGGGACAGGGGAAGCGGCTACACCTTC
TRBD2	16	TRBV29-1	TRBJ2-1	CSVEGLSGATYNEQFF	TGCAGCGTTGAGGGACTTAGCGGGGCCACCTACAATGAGCAGTTCTTC
TRBD2	14	TRBV7-7	TRBJ2-3	CASSSSGPTDTQYF	TGTGCTAGCAGCTCTAGCGGCCCCACAGATACGCAGTATTTT
TRBD1	14	TRBV5-6	TRBJ1-2	CASSLGDSNYGYTF	TGTGCCAGCAGCTTGGGGGACAGCAACTATGGCTACACCTTC
TRBD2	16	TRBV9	TRBJ2-2	CASSARERGGAGELFF	TGTGCCAGCAGCGCCCGGGAGCGGGGGGGGGCCGGGGAGCTGTTTTTT
TRBD2	16	TRBV27	TRBJ2-7	CASSFSLAGLSYEQYF	TGTGCCAGCAGTTTTAGTCTAGCGGGGCTCTCCTACGAGCAGTACTTC
TRBD1	16	TRBV5-6	TRBJ1-2	CASSPSRGQGLNGYTF	TGTGCCAGCAGCCCCTCAAGGGGACAGGGCCTGAATGGCTACACCTTC
-	16	TRBV4-1	TRBJ1-5	CASSQETLRGREPQHF	TGCGCCAGCAGCCAAGAGACCCTGCGGGGGAGGGAGCCCCAGCATTTT
TRBD2	16	TRBV9	TRBJ2-1	CASSVLSGLAYNEQFF	TGTGCCAGCAGCGTTTTGTCGGGACTAGCCTACAATGAGCAGTTCTTC